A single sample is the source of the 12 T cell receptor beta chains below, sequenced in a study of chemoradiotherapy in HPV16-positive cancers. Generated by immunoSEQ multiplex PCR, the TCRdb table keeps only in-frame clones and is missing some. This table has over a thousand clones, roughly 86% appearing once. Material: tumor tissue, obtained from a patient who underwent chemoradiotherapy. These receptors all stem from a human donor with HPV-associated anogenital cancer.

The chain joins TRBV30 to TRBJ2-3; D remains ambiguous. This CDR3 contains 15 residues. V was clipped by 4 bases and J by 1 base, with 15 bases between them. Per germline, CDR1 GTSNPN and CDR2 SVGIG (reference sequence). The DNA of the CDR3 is TGTGCCTGGAAACCTGGACGTCTCCGCACAGATACGCAGTATTTT. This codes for CAWKPGRLRTDTQYF.

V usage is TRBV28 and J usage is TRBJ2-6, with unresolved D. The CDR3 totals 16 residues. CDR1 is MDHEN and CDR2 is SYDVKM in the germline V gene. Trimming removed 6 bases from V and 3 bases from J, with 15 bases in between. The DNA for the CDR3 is TGTGCCAGCAGGAGGCCGCCGCACTTTGGGGCCAACGTCCTGACTTTC. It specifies CASRRPPHFGANVLTF. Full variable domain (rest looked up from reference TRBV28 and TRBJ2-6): DVKVTQSSRYLVKRTGEKVFLECVQDMDHENMFWYRQDPGLGLRLIYFSYDVKMKEKGDIPEGYSVSREKKERFSLILESASTNQTSMYLCASRRPPHFGANVLTFGAGSRLTVL.

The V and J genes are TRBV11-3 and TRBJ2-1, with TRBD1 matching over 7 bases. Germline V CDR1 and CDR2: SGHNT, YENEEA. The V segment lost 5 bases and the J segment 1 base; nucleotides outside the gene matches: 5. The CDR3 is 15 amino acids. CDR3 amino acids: CASSSRDSSYNEQFF. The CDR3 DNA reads TGTGCCAGCAGCAGCCGGGACAGTTCCTACAATGAGCAGTTCTTC.

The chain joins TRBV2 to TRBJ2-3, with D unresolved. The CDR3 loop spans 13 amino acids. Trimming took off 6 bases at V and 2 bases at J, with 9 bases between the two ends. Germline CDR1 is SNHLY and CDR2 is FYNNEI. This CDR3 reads CASSPPFTDTQYF. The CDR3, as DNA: TGTGCCAGCAGCCCCCCCTTCACAGATACGCAGTATTTT. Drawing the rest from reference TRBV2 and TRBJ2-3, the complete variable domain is EPEVTQTPSHQVTQMGQEVILRCVPISNHLYFYWYRQILGQKVEFLVSFYNNEISEKSEIFDDQFSVERPDGSNFTLKIRSTKLEDSAMYFCASSPPFTDTQYFGPGTRLTVL.

The DNA of the CDR3 is TGTGCCAGCAGAGCCCCCGGGGGCAACTATGGCTACACCTTC. As protein: CASRAPGGNYGYTF. The V and J genes are TRBV6-6 and TRBJ1-2, with TRBD1 as a possible D gene (6 bases). This CDR3 comprises 14 residues. V was pared by 6 bases and J by 2 bases, with 13 bases between. The germline V gene has CDR1 MNHNY and CDR2 SVGAGI (reference sequence).

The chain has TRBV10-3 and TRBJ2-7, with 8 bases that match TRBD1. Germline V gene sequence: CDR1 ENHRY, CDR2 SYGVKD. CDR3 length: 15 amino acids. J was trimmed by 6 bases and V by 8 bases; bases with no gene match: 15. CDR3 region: CAIGSAAGGSGEQYF. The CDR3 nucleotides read TGTGCCATCGGGAGCGCTGCAGGGGGCTCCGGCGAGCAGTACTTC.

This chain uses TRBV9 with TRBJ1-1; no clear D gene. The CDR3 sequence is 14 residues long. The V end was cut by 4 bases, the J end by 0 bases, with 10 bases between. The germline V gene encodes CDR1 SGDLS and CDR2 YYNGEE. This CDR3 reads CASSSGPLNTEAFF. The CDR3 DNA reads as TGTGCCAGCAGCTCCGGACCTCTGAACACTGAAGCTTTCTTT.

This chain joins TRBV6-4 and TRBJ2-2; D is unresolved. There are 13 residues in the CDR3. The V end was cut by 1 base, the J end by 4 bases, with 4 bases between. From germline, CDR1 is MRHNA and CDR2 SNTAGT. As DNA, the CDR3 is TGTGCCAGCAGTGACTTCGCCACCGGGGAGCTGTTTTTT. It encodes CASSDFATGELFF.

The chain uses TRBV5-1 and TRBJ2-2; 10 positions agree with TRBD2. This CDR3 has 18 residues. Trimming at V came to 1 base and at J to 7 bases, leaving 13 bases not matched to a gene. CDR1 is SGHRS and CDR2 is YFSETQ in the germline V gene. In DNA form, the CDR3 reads TGCGCCAGCAGCTTGTTCGGGGCTAGCGGGAGTAATGGCGGGGAGCTGTTTTTT. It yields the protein CASSLFGASGSNGGELFF.

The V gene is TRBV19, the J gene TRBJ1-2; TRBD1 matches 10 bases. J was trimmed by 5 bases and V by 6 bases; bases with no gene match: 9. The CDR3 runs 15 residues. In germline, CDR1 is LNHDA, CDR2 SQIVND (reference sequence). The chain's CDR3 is CASRGPDRGFYGYTF. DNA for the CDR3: TGTGCCAGTAGGGGACCGGACAGGGGGTTTTATGGCTACACCTTC.

CDR3 loop: CASSPTGTAAFF. The CDR3 coding sequence is TGTGCCAGCTCACCAACCGGGACAGCGGCTTTCTTT. The chain is built from TRBV18 and TRBJ1-1, with 7 bases lining up with TRBD1. The V segment lost 2 bases and the J segment 11 bases; nucleotides outside the gene matches: 5. Germline V lookup: CDR1 KGHSH, CDR2 LQKENI. The CDR3 length is 12 residues.

In DNA form, the CDR3 reads TGCAGCGTTGAAGGGCAGGGACTTGGAACCGGGGAGCTGTTTTTT. It specifies CSVEGQGLGTGELFF. The J gene is TRBJ2-2, the V gene TRBV29-1; possible D gene TRBD2, 6 bases. The CDR3 is 15 amino acids. Germline CDR1 reads SQVTM; CDR2 reads ANQGSEA. Trimming cost V 1 base and J 5 bases, with 14 bases left between them.